The 10 T cell receptor beta chains below were found in one sample sequenced in a study of CD8+CD57+ T cells in acquired aplastic anemia (dated by TCRdb to the late 2010s). Expansion of CD8+CD57+ cells had been shown by flow cytometry in the patients chosen for sequencing. Instrument used: Illumina HiSeq 2000. Profiling of TCR beta VDJ combinations and CDR3 sequences used genomic DNA as the template. TCRdb trimmed public reads at Q25 via fastp, called clones via MiXCR and kept in-frame beta chains. Under each unique CDR3 protein, matching rows form one entry showing the most common genes and DNA. The sample yields about 200,000 distinct CDR3 sequences; roughly 45% were counted once. Of the sample, just under 20% falls within the top ten clones. Sequenced material: sorted CD4+, CD8+, or CD8+CD57+ T cells (not recorded which) from PBMCs. These receptors were collected from a human donor with aplastic anemia.

On this clonotype: This likely comes from a read error, as the CDR3 has no conserved phenylalanine or tryptophan at its end. The rearrangement uses TRBV10-2 and TRBJ2-7; TRBD1 matches at 9 bases. The CDR3 sequence is 15 residues long. The trim removed 5 bases at V and 3 bases at J, leaving 8 bases unmatched. Germline lookup yields CDR1 WSHSY and CDR2 SAAADI. Here the CDR3 DNA reads TGCGCCAGCAGTTACTCGCGGACAGGGGTCTACGAGCAGTACCTC. It specifies CASSYSRTGVYEQYL.

As concerns this clonotype: It is likely a read error, because the conserved phenylalanine at the end of the CDR3 is missing. The chain employs TRBV7-9 and TRBJ1-6; 7 bases fit TRBD1. CDR1 is SEHNR and CDR2 is FQNEAQ in the germline V gene (reference sequence). The V and J ends lost 1 base and 10 bases, in that order; junction bases with no gene match: 10. This CDR3 is 16 amino acids long. The CDR3: CASSLGQGRTRSPLHL. The CDR3 DNA reads TGTGCCAGCAGCTTAGGACAGGGTCGGACTAGATCACCCCTCCACCTT.

The V call is TRBV5-7, the J call TRBJ2-5; D is unresolved. TRBV5-7 is known as an ORF, though its function is uncertain. V gave up 4 bases and J gave up 0 bases, with 10 bases separating them. The CDR3 extends over 14 amino acids. CDR3 coding DNA: TGTGCCAGCAGCAAGACAAGGTACCAAGAGACCCAGTACTTC. It encodes CASSKTRYQETQYF.

In its sample, this clonotype was seen many times. The rearrangement uses TRBV29-1 and TRBJ2-1; D may be TRBD1 (6 bases). CDR3 length: 14 residues. V gave up 6 bases and J gave up 4 bases, with 16 bases separating them. CDR1 and CDR2 from the germline V gene are SQVTM and ANQGSEA. DNA of the CDR3: TGCAGCGTCTGTGCAGGGGATATTTACAATGAGCAGTTCTTC. As protein: CSVCAGDIYNEQFF.

The rearrangement joins TRBV5-1 to TRBJ2-7; a weak D match, TRBD1 (7 bases). This CDR3 comprises 16 residues. Germline-derived CDR1 and CDR2 are SGHRS and YFSETQ. V lost 0 bases and J 1 base, leaving 14 bases between the germline ends. The CDR3 nucleotides read TGCGCCAGCAGCTTGGGTTCCAGGGGGGTTTCCTACGAGCAGTACTTC. Translation: CASSLGSRGVSYEQYF. The complete variable domain, with remaining parts taken from reference TRBV5-1 and TRBJ2-7, reads KAGVTQTPRYLIKTRGQQVTLSCSPISGHRSVSWYQQTPGQGLQFLFEYFSETQRNKGNFPGRFSGRQFSNSRSEMNVSTLELGDSALYLCASSLGSRGVSYEQYFGPGTRLTVT.

The table lists this clonotype with a few counts. The chain links TRBV5-8 to TRBJ1-2; 11 positions agree with TRBD1. CDR1 and CDR2 from the germline V gene are SGHTS and YDEGEE. The CDR3 has 16 amino acids. V was pared by 0 bases and J by 7 bases, with 8 bases of the junction left unmatched. CDR3 amino acids: CASSLGPGQGDGGYTF. In DNA form, the CDR3 reads TGTGCCAGCAGCTTGGGTCCGGGACAGGGGGATGGTGGCTACACCTTC.

This clonotype was picked up many times. CDR3 bases: TGTGCCAGCAGCTCTAGGGGCTCTAGCACAGATACGCAGTATTTT. Translating gives CASSSRGSSTDTQYF. The V call is TRBV7-6, the J call TRBJ2-3; D possibly corresponds to TRBD1 (5 bases). The CDR3 contains 15 residues. Germline assignment: CDR1 SGHVS and CDR2 FNYEAQ. V was trimmed by 4 bases and J by 0 bases, leaving 11 bases between them.

The V and J genes are TRBV19 and TRBJ1-5; no firm D call. Deletions cut 10 bases from V and 0 bases from J, with 10 bases between. The CDR3 has 13 residues. Germline V lookup: CDR1 LNHDA, CDR2 SQIVND (reference sequence). The CDR3 spells CATALCSNQPQHF. The DNA of the CDR3 is TGTGCCACCGCATTGTGTAGCAATCAGCCCCAGCATTTT.

V and J are TRBV6-1 and TRBJ2-7; the D is unclear. The germline V and J ends were trimmed by 0 bases and 3 bases, with 6 bases remaining between them. The CDR3 covers 13 residues. CDR1 and CDR2 from the germline V gene are MNHNS and SASEGT. The CDR3 bases are TGTGCCAGCAGTGAAGCTAGAAACTACGAGCAGTACTTC. Its protein is CASSEARNYEQYF.

This clonotype was observed a few times. The rearrangement uses TRBV5-8 and TRBJ2-5, with D unresolved. Germline CDR1 SGHTS, CDR2 YDEGEE. This CDR3 region has 14 residues. Trimming removed 4 bases at V and 1 base at J, with 11 bases between. The CDR3 reads CASSRDLSQETQYF. DNA of the CDR3: TGTGCCAGCAGCCGAGACTTGTCCCAAGAGACCCAGTACTTC.